Listed below are T cell receptor beta chains from one sample, sequenced in a study of cytomegalovirus exposure and HLA in healthy donors. Profiled with immunoSEQ multiplex PCR; TCRdb holds only in-frame clones, not every one. The data show 100,000 to 150,000 clones, 80% seen once. The sequencing sample was made of PBMCs. The receptors shown here come from a female donor in good health and CMV-seronegative. Each CDR3 is given with its conserved first and last residue. The D gene is left open where the match is weak. The size field is filled for only some rows; it gives once, few, many or a size class.

clone size	J gene	D gene	V gene	CDR3 protein	CDR3 DNA
once	TRBJ2-7	TRBD2	TRBV7-8	CASSIKVLAGVYEQYF	TGTGCCAGCAGCATAAAGGTCCTAGCGGGGGTCTACGAGCAGTACTTC
.	TRBJ1-1	.	TRBV13	CASSLGFQGAFF	TGTGCCAGCAGCTTAGGCTTCCAGGGCGCTTTCTTT
.	TRBJ1-5	.	TRBV5-6	CASSFGMSYQPQHF	TGTGCCAGCAGCTTCGGGATGTCTTATCAGCCCCAGCATTTT
.	TRBJ2-7	.	TRBV5-4	CASSSQGLSYEQYF	TGTGCCAGCAGCTCACAGGGCCTATCCTACGAGCAGTACTTC
.	TRBJ2-1	.	TRBV12-5	CASAIQVGQFNEQFF	TGTGCTAGTGCCATTCAGGTCGGACAGTTCAATGAGCAGTTCTTC
few	TRBJ2-1	TRBD2	TRBV28	CASSFAPSGNNEQFF	TGTGCCAGCAGTTTCGCACCTAGCGGGAACAATGAGCAGTTCTTC
.	TRBJ2-7	TRBD2	TRBV4-1	CASSQNFQASGSRYEQYF	TGCGCCAGCAGCCAGAACTTCCAGGCTAGCGGGAGTCGGTACGAGCAGTACTTC
.	TRBJ2-1	.	TRBV27	CASSLGPLDRVGEQFF	TGTGCCAGCAGTTTAGGACCACTAGACCGTGTGGGTGAGCAGTTCTTC
.	TRBJ2-3	TRBD2	TRBV4-2	CASSQPNSGGSDTQYF	TGTGCCAGCAGCCAGCCAAACAGCGGGGGGTCCGATACGCAGTATTTT
.	TRBJ2-5	.	TRBV5-1	CASSLVSGGFQETQYF	TGCGCCAGCAGCTTGGTTTCTGGAGGGTTCCAAGAGACCCAGTACTTC
.	TRBJ2-7	TRBD2	TRBV2	CASVPGTSVYEQYF	TGTGCCAGCGTGCCGGGGACTAGCGTCTACGAGCAGTACTTC
.	TRBJ1-2	TRBD1	TRBV11-2	CASSLEQGVYGYTF	TGTGCCAGCAGCTTAGAACAGGGGGTCTATGGCTACACCTTC
.	TRBJ2-3	TRBD2	TRBV2	CAGRSGVTDTQYF	TGTGCCGGACGAAGCGGGGTCACAGATACGCAGTATTTT
.	TRBJ1-2	TRBD1	TRBV6-4	CASSDSWTGGGYTF	TGTGCCAGCAGTGACAGTTGGACAGGAGGAGGCTACACCTTC
.	TRBJ2-7	.	TRBV11-1	CASSLAGTYEQYF	TGTGCCAGCAGCTTAGCAGGGACATACGAGCAGTACTTC
.	TRBJ2-5	TRBD2	TRBV6-5	CASRNWGGVQETQYF	TGTGCCAGCAGGAATTGGGGGGGGGTCCAAGAGACCCAGTACTTC
.	TRBJ1-5	.	TRBV7-8	CASSLEAGQPQHF	TGTGCCAGCAGCTTAGAAGCGGGGCAGCCCCAGCATTTT
.	TRBJ2-2	.	TRBV9	CASTRGAQVAGELFF	TGTGCCAGCACACGGGGGGCGCAGGTGGCCGGGGAGCTGTTTTTT
.	TRBJ1-4	TRBD1	TRBV18	CASSPPNRGTNEKLFF	TGTGCCAGCTCACCTCCGAACAGGGGGACTAATGAAAAACTGTTTTTT
few	TRBJ2-7	TRBD1	TRBV25-1	CASSGGTGSPYEQYF	TGTGCCAGCAGTGGAGGGACAGGGTCCCCCTACGAGCAGTACTTC
.	TRBJ2-4	TRBD1	TRBV7-9	CSSSYAQGAKNIQYF	TGTTCCAGCAGCTACGCCCAGGGGGCAAAAAACATTCAGTACTTC
.	TRBJ2-3	.	TRBV6-6	CASTQTGQTLSDTQYF	TGTGCCAGCACCCAAACTGGGCAGACGTTGTCAGATACGCAGTATTTT
.	TRBJ2-7	TRBD2	TRBV6-6	CASTSSGSFGYEQYF	TGTGCCAGCACCTCTAGCGGGAGTTTCGGGTACGAGCAGTACTTC
.	TRBJ2-3	.	TRBV11-2	CASSAEGGVALNTQYF	TGTGCCAGCAGCGCGGAAGGCGGGGTAGCGTTAAATACGCAGTATTTT
.	TRBJ1-2	.	TRBV7-9	CASSLTATNYGYTF	TGTGCCAGCAGCTTAACAGCTACTAACTATGGCTACACCTTC
.	TRBJ1-1	TRBD1	TRBV6-5	CASSPGGTEAFF	TGTGCCAGCAGTCCAGGGGGCACTGAAGCTTTCTTT
.	TRBJ1-4	.	TRBV30	CAWMDRATAWGEKLFF	TGTGCCTGGATGGACAGAGCTACCGCCTGGGGGGAAAAACTGTTTTTT
.	TRBJ2-1	.	TRBV11-2	CASSLGTNQPGSEQFF	TGTGCCAGCAGCTTAGGAACTAACCAACCGGGAAGTGAGCAGTTCTTC
few	TRBJ2-7	TRBD2	TRBV6-1	CASSDPRRGLWEQYF	TGTGCCAGCAGTGACCCGAGGCGGGGGTTGTGGGAGCAGTACTTC
.	TRBJ2-1	TRBD2	TRBV28	CASSLWGSGSSYNEQFF	TGTGCCAGCAGTTTATGGGGTAGCGGGAGCTCCTACAATGAGCAGTTCTTC
.	TRBJ2-5	TRBD2	TRBV6-5	CASSRTSAQETQYF	TGTGCCAGCAGTCGAACTAGCGCTCAAGAGACCCAGTACTTC
.	TRBJ2-3	.	TRBV27	CASSPGHRTDTQYF	TGTGCCAGCAGTCCTGGACACCGCACAGATACGCAGTATTTT
once	TRBJ1-2	.	TRBV28	CASSLTRYGYTF	TGTGCCAGCAGTCTCACCAGATACGGCTACACCTTC
few	TRBJ2-7	.	TRBV7-9	CASSLAKQGSYEQYF	TGTGCCAGCAGCTTAGCGAAACAGGGTTCCTACGAGCAGTACTTC
.	TRBJ2-7	.	TRBV7-9	CSSSLDYYEQYF	TGTTCCAGCAGCTTAGACTACTACGAGCAGTACTTC
.	TRBJ1-4	.	TRBV7-9	CASSLWAGADEKLFF	TGTGCCAGCAGCTTATGGGCAGGGGCGGATGAAAAACTGTTTTTT
.	TRBJ2-5	TRBD1	TRBV5-1	CASSLAAGTGAEETQYF	TGCGCCAGCAGCTTGGCGGCAGGGACAGGGGCCGAAGAGACCCAGTACTTC
.	TRBJ2-2	.	TRBV5-1	CASSLEGGANTGELFF	TGCGCCAGCAGCTTGGAAGGAGGCGCGAACACCGGGGAGCTGTTTTTT
.	TRBJ2-1	TRBD2	TRBV30	CAWSVLLAGVMHEQFF	TGTGCCTGGAGTGTCCTTCTAGCGGGAGTTATGCATGAGCAGTTCTTC
once	TRBJ2-7	.	TRBV7-3	CASSLMVQDEQYF	TGTGCCAGCAGCTTAATGGTACAAGACGAGCAGTACTTC
.	TRBJ2-1	.	TRBV10-1	CASSDPGRGAYNEQFF	TGCGCCAGCAGTGATCCCGGGAGAGGAGCCTACAATGAGCAGTTCTTC
.	TRBJ2-1	TRBD2	TRBV7-6	CASSLSSGEYNEQFF	TGTGCCAGCAGCTTATCTAGCGGGGAGTACAATGAGCAGTTCTTC
.	TRBJ2-1	.	TRBV11-2	CASSPQGLSKQFF	TGTGCCAGCAGCCCCCAGGGTTTGAGTAAGCAGTTCTTC
.	TRBJ1-5	.	TRBV27	CASSWRGTNQPQHF	TGTGCCAGCAGTTGGCGGGGTACTAATCAGCCCCAGCATTTT
.	TRBJ2-5	TRBD1	TRBV6-6	CASSYSRQGETQYF	TGTGCCAGCAGTTACTCGAGACAGGGAGAGACCCAGTACTTC
.	TRBJ2-1	.	TRBV5-4	CASSPPPGDPSYNEQFF	TGTGCCAGCAGCCCACCCCCGGGAGACCCCTCCTACAATGAGCAGTTCTTC
.	TRBJ1-2	TRBD1	TRBV19	CASKGARFYGYTF	TGTGCCAGTAAGGGGGCGCGGTTCTATGGCTACACCTTC
.	TRBJ1-6	TRBD1	TRBV5-1	CASSSGGSTYNSPLHF	TGCGCCAGCAGCTCAGGGGGGAGCACCTATAATTCACCCCTCCACTTT
once	TRBJ2-1	.	TRBV10-3	CAISESSDEQFF	TGTGCCATCAGTGAGTCGAGCGATGAGCAGTTCTTC